This TCR beta chain derives from a study of CD8+ T cells in alopecia areata. Study conclusions and caveats: Within the top 100, expanded CD8+ clones significantly decreased with tofacitinib, as did scalp clonality.

CDR3 length: 15 residues. V shed 7 bases and J 6 bases; nucleotides not matched to a gene: 13. Per germline, CDR1 SQVTM and CDR2 ANQGSEA. cDNA prepared by RNA extraction and subsequent reverse transcription served as the template for sequencing. The repertoire was sequenced with immunoSEQ multiplex PCR; TCRdb's copy has only in-frame clones and lacks some. The sample holds some 190,000 clones, 51% seen once. Worth noting for this clone: Its antigen is unidentified.

As to treatment: oral pan-JAK inhibitor, 5-10 mg twice daily. Individuals with alopecia areata gave both lesional scalp punch biopsies and peripheral blood for collection. The receptor's source is a human donor with alopecia areata. The gene calls are TRBV29-1 and TRBJ1-2; the match to TRBD1 covers 11 bases. The material was CD8+ T cells sorted from blood, obtained around week 52, from a patient treated with tofacitinib. Here the CDR3 DNA reads TGCAGCGCCGAAACCTGGACAGGGGGCGATCATGGCTACACCTTC. It specifies CSAETWTGGDHGYTF. Full variable domain (rest looked up from reference TRBV29-1 and TRBJ1-2): SAVISQKPSRDICQRGTSLTIQCQVDSQVTMMFWYRQQPGQSLTLIATANQGSEATYESGFVIDKFPISRPNLTFSTLTVSNMSPEDSSIYLCSAETWTGGDHGYTFGSGTRLTVV.